The rows below give T cell receptor beta chains drawn from one sample of a study of Graves' ophthalmopathy and Graves' hyperthyroidism. Each CDR3 protein is one row after TCRdb ran MiXCR on the multiplex PCR reads. The table lists over a million distinct CDR3 sequences, about 38% of them singletons. The specimen sequenced was peripheral blood or thyroid tissue (not recorded which). The source is an adult man with Graves' hyperthyroidism. The CDR3 runs from the conserved cysteine through the conserved F or W. A D gene is named only where the DNA matches it firmly. Clone size is shown for a subset of rows, as once, few, many or a class of expanded clone.

j_call: TRBJ2-7
d_call: .
v_call: TRBV7-2
cdr3_length: 14
clone_size: many
cdr3_aa: CASSQRADSYEQYF
cdr3_nt: TGTGCCAGCAGCCAAAGGGCAGACTCCTACGAGCAGTACTTC

j_call: TRBJ2-7
d_call: .
v_call: TRBV25-1
cdr3_length: 14
clone_size: .
cdr3_aa: CASSEVTRHYEQYF
cdr3_nt: TGTGCCAGCAGTGAAGTGACGAGACACTACGAGCAGTACTTC

j_call: TRBJ1-1
d_call: TRBD1
v_call: TRBV7-9
cdr3_length: 18
clone_size: .
cdr3_aa: CASRPRVGPGQEGSEAFF
cdr3_nt: TGTGCCAGCAGACCCCGAGTTGGACCGGGACAGGAGGGGTCTGAAGCTTTCTTT

j_call: TRBJ2-7
d_call: .
v_call: TRBV7-8
cdr3_length: 15
clone_size: many
cdr3_aa: CASSLMGSGVHEQYF
cdr3_nt: TGTGCCAGCAGCTTAATGGGGTCGGGGGTCCACGAGCAGTACTTC

j_call: TRBJ2-7
d_call: .
v_call: TRBV6-5
cdr3_length: 17
clone_size: .
cdr3_aa: CASSYSGLSGQSYEQYF
cdr3_nt: TGTGCCAGCAGTTACTCCGGCCTGAGCGGACAAAGCTACGAGCAGTACTTC

j_call: TRBJ1-2
d_call: .
v_call: TRBV19
cdr3_length: 15
clone_size: .
cdr3_aa: CASSPGTAPNYGYTF
cdr3_nt: TGTGCCAGTAGTCCGGGGACCGCGCCTAACTATGGCTACACCTTC

j_call: TRBJ1-1
d_call: .
v_call: TRBV25-1
cdr3_length: 16
clone_size: .
cdr3_aa: CASSKISRDPHTEAFF
cdr3_nt: TGTGCCAGCAGTAAAATATCCCGGGACCCGCACACTGAAGCTTTCTTT

j_call: TRBJ2-7
d_call: TRBD1
v_call: TRBV9
cdr3_length: 14
clone_size: many
cdr3_aa: CASSAIDRGYEQYF
cdr3_nt: TGTGCCAGCAGCGCAATCGACAGGGGCTACGAGCAGTACTTC

j_call: TRBJ1-1
d_call: .
v_call: TRBV20-1
cdr3_length: 12
clone_size: .
cdr3_aa: CSARGSLVEAFF
cdr3_nt: TGCAGTGCTAGAGGGTCGCTAGTTGAAGCTTTCTTT

j_call: TRBJ2-5
d_call: .
v_call: TRBV5-8
cdr3_length: 15
clone_size: many
cdr3_aa: CASSLGQALQETQYF
cdr3_nt: TGTGCCAGCAGCTTGGGGCAGGCCCTTCAAGAGACCCAGTACTTC

j_call: TRBJ2-2
d_call: .
v_call: TRBV20-1
cdr3_length: 13
clone_size: .
cdr3_aa: CSASSVGTGELFF
cdr3_nt: TGCAGTGCCAGCAGTGTCGGAACCGGGGAGCTGTTTTTT

j_call: TRBJ1-2
d_call: .
v_call: TRBV20-1
cdr3_length: 12
clone_size: .
cdr3_aa: CSASQGAHGYTF
cdr3_nt: TGCAGTGCTTCTCAGGGAGCCCATGGCTACACCTTC

j_call: TRBJ1-6
d_call: .
v_call: TRBV6-1
cdr3_length: 13
clone_size: few
cdr3_aa: CASSDLGDSPLHF
cdr3_nt: TGTGCCAGCAGCGATCTTGGGGATTCACCCCTCCACTTT

j_call: TRBJ2-7
d_call: .
v_call: TRBV7-9
cdr3_length: 14
clone_size: many
cdr3_aa: CASSLPGFIYEQYF
cdr3_nt: TGTGCCAGCAGCTTACCCGGCTTTATCTACGAGCAGTACTTC

j_call: TRBJ1-1
d_call: .
v_call: TRBV15
cdr3_length: 14
clone_size: .
cdr3_aa: CATSRWGKNTEAFF
cdr3_nt: TGTGCCACCAGCAGGTGGGGGAAGAACACTGAAGCTTTCTTT

j_call: TRBJ1-5
d_call: .
v_call: TRBV25-1
cdr3_length: 16
clone_size: .
cdr3_aa: CASSFGGWDSNQPQHF
cdr3_nt: TGTGCCAGCAGTTTTGGGGGATGGGATAGCAATCAGCCCCAGCATTTT

j_call: TRBJ1-1
d_call: .
v_call: TRBV11-2
cdr3_length: 16
clone_size: .
cdr3_aa: CASSLGFPSGITEAFF
cdr3_nt: TGTGCCAGCAGCTTGGGGTTCCCATCAGGGATCACTGAAGCTTTCTTT

j_call: TRBJ1-4
d_call: TRBD1
v_call: TRBV2
cdr3_length: 13
clone_size: many
cdr3_aa: CASSRQGDEKLFF
cdr3_nt: TGTGCCAGCAGTCGACAGGGGGATGAAAAACTGTTTTTT

j_call: TRBJ1-2
d_call: .
v_call: TRBV29-1
cdr3_length: 13
clone_size: .
cdr3_aa: CSVELGLNYGYTF
cdr3_nt: TGCAGCGTTGAATTAGGGCTGAACTATGGCTACACCTTC

j_call: TRBJ2-5
d_call: .
v_call: TRBV15
cdr3_length: 16
clone_size: many
cdr3_aa: CATSRDSRAVGETQYF
cdr3_nt: TGTGCCACCAGCAGGGACAGTAGGGCGGTCGGAGAGACCCAGTACTTC

j_call: TRBJ2-7
d_call: TRBD2
v_call: TRBV4-2
cdr3_length: 16
clone_size: few
cdr3_aa: CASSQEGSGSLYEQYF
cdr3_nt: TGTGCCAGCAGCCAAGAAGGGAGCGGGAGTCTCTACGAGCAGTACTTC

j_call: TRBJ1-4
d_call: .
v_call: TRBV5-1
cdr3_length: 13
clone_size: few
cdr3_aa: CASSDERNEKLFF
cdr3_nt: TGCGCCAGCAGCGACGAGAGAAATGAAAAACTGTTTTTT

j_call: TRBJ1-5
d_call: .
v_call: TRBV4-3
cdr3_length: 15
clone_size: many
cdr3_aa: CASSQDSGRNQPQHF
cdr3_nt: TGCGCCAGCAGCCAAGATTCAGGGAGGAATCAGCCCCAGCATTTT

j_call: TRBJ1-1
d_call: .
v_call: TRBV20-1
cdr3_length: 13
clone_size: many
cdr3_aa: CSAKGSRNTEAFF
cdr3_nt: TGCAGTGCCAAGGGGTCGAGAAACACTGAAGCTTTCTTT